This T cell receptor beta chain was documented in a study of T cells after yellow fever vaccination. General study results and limits: Contamination by abundant bulk-population clonotypes could be present in FACS-sorted repertoires.

V lost 4 bases to trimming and J lost 1 base, with 13 bases between them. The CDR3 has 16 residues. The V gene's germline CDR1 is LGHNA and CDR2 YSLEER. TCRdb re-called the 5' RACE reads with MiXCR, one entry per CDR3 protein. There are 400,000 or so distinct CDR3 sequences in the sample; around 10% occur only once, and around 18% lies in the top ten. The sample holds many counts of this clonotype. The antigen is not known. The chain has TRBV4-3 and TRBJ2-2; tentatively, D is TRBD1 or TRBD2 (6 bases each). This TCR was sampled from a man younger than 35 who received the YFV17D yellow fever vaccine. Sequenced here: PBMCs, sampled on the day of the first yellow fever vaccination. CDR3 region: CASSPEGGQNTGELFF. The CDR3 region has the DNA TGCGCCAGCAGCCCAGAGGGGGGACAGAACACCGGGGAGCTGTTTTTT.